Listed below are T cell receptor beta chains from one sample, sequenced in a study of OX40 agonist ivuxolimab in advanced cancers. TCRdb's copy holds only in-frame clones and misses some; the assay was immunoSEQ multiplex PCR. Of approximately 100,000 clones in the sample, 84% are singletons; the top ten hold roughly 5%. The source was CD4+ or CD8+ T cells sorted from blood, collected in a trial of the OX40 agonist ivuxolimab. These receptors were taken from an adult with an advanced solid tumor such as melanoma, head and neck, liver or kidney cancer. CDR3s include the opening cysteine and the closing phenylalanine or tryptophan. The order of the fields is J gene, V gene, D gene, clone size, CDR3 DNA, CDR3 protein. The D gene is left open where the match is weak. Size is stated for part of the rows, as once, few or many counts, or as a class when the clone is expanded.

J: TRBJ1-6
V: TRBV4-2
D: -
size: -
DNA: TGTGCCAGCAGCCAAGTTGCCGGACCTGGACCTAATTCACCCCTCCACTTT
CDR3: CASSQVAGPGPNSPLHF

J: TRBJ1-1
V: TRBV19
D: -
size: -
DNA: TGTGCCAGTAGTATGCGTCAGGGCACGTATGCTGAAGCTTTCTTT
CDR3: CASSMRQGTYAEAFF

J: TRBJ2-5
V: TRBV19
D: TRBD1
size: -
DNA: TGTGCCAGTACGTCGCCCGGGACAGGAATGACCCAGTACTTC
CDR3: CASTSPGTGMTQYF

J: TRBJ2-7
V: TRBV7-8
D: -
size: -
DNA: TGTGCCAGCAGCTCTACGTTTTATCGGGCCCCGCCAGGCGAGCAGTACTTC
CDR3: CASSSTFYRAPPGEQYF

J: TRBJ1-4
V: TRBV4-1
D: TRBD1
size: -
DNA: TGCGCCAGCAGCCTTGACAGGGGGCGGGAAAAACTGTTTTTT
CDR3: CASSLDRGREKLFF

J: TRBJ1-1
V: TRBV7-3
D: -
size: -
DNA: TGTGCCAGCAGCTTAGGTCAGTACACTGAAGCTTTCTTT
CDR3: CASSLGQYTEAFF

J: TRBJ1-2
V: TRBV7-8
D: -
size: -
DNA: TGTGCCAGCGGCAAGTCCAGGGGATTCGCTAACTATGGCTACACCTTC
CDR3: CASGKSRGFANYGYTF

J: TRBJ1-2
V: TRBV30
D: TRBD1
size: -
DNA: TGTGCCTGCGACAGGGATAACTATGGCTACACCTTC
CDR3: CACDRDNYGYTF

J: TRBJ2-2
V: TRBV7-2
D: TRBD1
size: once
DNA: TGTGCCAGCAGCTTAGGTCGTAGGGCGACAGGGGGCGCCGCCGGGGAGCTGTTTTTT
CDR3: CASSLGRRATGGAAGELFF

J: TRBJ2-7
V: TRBV29-1
D: -
size: -
DNA: TGCAGCGTGGAAACGGGACTCCGAAAGATCGGCGAGCAGTACTTC
CDR3: CSVETGLRKIGEQYF

J: TRBJ1-6
V: TRBV2
D: -
size: once
DNA: TGTGCCAGCAGTGATTCTCACGGTTATAATTCACCCCTCCACTTT
CDR3: CASSDSHGYNSPLHF

J: TRBJ2-1
V: TRBV12-5
D: -
size: -
DNA: TGTGCTAGTGGTTTGTTTTGGACCACCGCCGGTGAGCAGTTCTTC
CDR3: CASGLFWTTAGEQFF

J: TRBJ2-1
V: TRBV18
D: TRBD2
size: -
DNA: TGTGCCAGCCAGCGGGACTATGATTACAATGAGCAGTTCTTC
CDR3: CASQRDYDYNEQFF

J: TRBJ1-1
V: TRBV7-2
D: -
size: once
DNA: TGTGCCAGCAGCTTAGAGGAGGGGGGCGGGACAGCTTTCTTT
CDR3: CASSLEEGGGTAFF

J: TRBJ1-3
V: TRBV2
D: -
size: -
DNA: TGTGCCAGCAGTGAAGGGCGGGCGTCGGGAAACACCATATATTTT
CDR3: CASSEGRASGNTIYF

J: TRBJ1-1
V: TRBV5-3
D: -
size: -
DNA: TGTGCCAGAAGCTTGGAGGGCCGCGAAGACACTGAAGCTTTCTTT
CDR3: CARSLEGREDTEAFF

J: TRBJ1-1
V: TRBV19
D: TRBD1
size: -
DNA: TGTGCCAGTAGTATAGTGCAACAGGGGGCTGAAGCTTTCTTT
CDR3: CASSIVQQGAEAFF

J: TRBJ2-6
V: TRBV27
D: -
size: once
DNA: TGTGCCAGCAGTACTTCAGGAGCTGGGGCCAACGTCCTGACTTTC
CDR3: CASSTSGAGANVLTF

J: TRBJ1-1
V: TRBV23-1
D: -
size: once
DNA: TGCGCCAGCAGTCAAACCAGGACCGGACGTACTGAAGCTTTCTTT
CDR3: CASSQTRTGRTEAFF

J: TRBJ2-6
V: TRBV9
D: -
size: once
DNA: TGTGCCAGCAGCTCAGACGGGGCCAGCTCTGGGGCCAACGTCCTGACTTTC
CDR3: CASSSDGASSGANVLTF

J: TRBJ2-3
V: TRBV29-1
D: -
size: -
DNA: TGCAGCGTTGACGACTGGGACACCAGAACCTTGGATACGCAGTATTTT
CDR3: CSVDDWDTRTLDTQYF

J: TRBJ1-2
V: TRBV19
D: -
size: -
DNA: TGTGCCAGTAGTCCCCCGGGAGGGGTGAGCTATGGCTACACCTTC
CDR3: CASSPPGGVSYGYTF

J: TRBJ1-2
V: TRBV5-1
D: -
size: once
DNA: TGCGCCAGCAGCTTGGCCGCTAACTATGGCTACACCTTC
CDR3: CASSLAANYGYTF

J: TRBJ2-7
V: TRBV27
D: -
size: -
DNA: TGTGCCAGCAGTTTATTAATAGGTGCTCGGCAGTACTTC
CDR3: CASSLLIGARQYF

J: TRBJ2-7
V: TRBV5-4
D: -
size: -
DNA: TGTGCCAGCAGCTCGTCGGGGCGGGCGGGCGACGAGCAGTACTTC
CDR3: CASSSSGRAGDEQYF

J: TRBJ1-6
V: TRBV4-1
D: -
size: few
DNA: TGCGCCAGCAGCCAAGTTGAGGAGGACCTAAATTCACCCCTCCACTTT
CDR3: CASSQVEEDLNSPLHF

J: TRBJ2-1
V: TRBV18
D: TRBD2
size: -
DNA: TGTGCCAGCTCACCAGGACTAGCGGGAGGATTTGAGCAGTTCTTC
CDR3: CASSPGLAGGFEQFF

J: TRBJ2-3
V: TRBV5-8
D: -
size: -
DNA: TGTGCCAGCAGCCTCGTCGTCCCACTCCCAGATACGCAGTATTTT
CDR3: CASSLVVPLPDTQYF

J: TRBJ2-2
V: TRBV18
D: -
size: -
DNA: TGTGCCAGCTCACCACAGGGGCCCACCGGGGAGCTGTTTTTT
CDR3: CASSPQGPTGELFF

J: TRBJ2-7
V: TRBV5-1
D: TRBD1
size: -
DNA: TGCGCCAGCAGTCGGGACAGCCCTTTATCCCACGAGCAGTACTTC
CDR3: CASSRDSPLSHEQYF

J: TRBJ2-7
V: TRBV9
D: TRBD1
size: -
DNA: TGTGCCAGCAGCGCATTCCGGGACAGGGGCTACGAGCAGTACTTC
CDR3: CASSAFRDRGYEQYF

J: TRBJ2-2
V: TRBV28
D: TRBD1
size: -
DNA: TGTGCCAGCAGTTTATTGCCAGGGGGAACCGGGGAGCTGTTTTTT
CDR3: CASSLLPGGTGELFF

J: TRBJ2-1
V: TRBV6-5
D: TRBD2
size: -
DNA: TGTGCCAGCACCGCCCGGACTAGCCTAAATGAGCAGTTCTTC
CDR3: CASTARTSLNEQFF

J: TRBJ2-3
V: TRBV9
D: -
size: -
DNA: TGTGCCAGCAGCGTAGCGCCGGGACAAGATACGCAGTATTTT
CDR3: CASSVAPGQDTQYF

J: TRBJ2-7
V: TRBV21-1
D: -
size: -
DNA: TGTGCCAGCAACTCCGACGGGATGGCCTACGAGCAGTACTTC
CDR3: CASNSDGMAYEQYF

J: TRBJ1-1
V: TRBV7-2
D: -
size: once
DNA: TGTGCCAGCAGCTTAGAAGGCGGGGAAACTGAAGCTTTCTTT
CDR3: CASSLEGGETEAFF

J: TRBJ2-7
V: TRBV2
D: TRBD2
size: -
DNA: TGTGCCAGCACCCTTAGGGGACTAGCCACCTACGAGCAGTACTTC
CDR3: CASTLRGLATYEQYF

J: TRBJ2-7
V: TRBV15
D: -
size: -
DNA: TGTGCCACCAGCAGAGATCTCTCCTACGAGCAGTACTTC
CDR3: CATSRDLSYEQYF

J: TRBJ2-7
V: TRBV30
D: TRBD1
size: -
DNA: TGTGCCTGGAACCTCGGGACAGGGGCCGTCTCTTCTCCCTACGAGCAGTACTTC
CDR3: CAWNLGTGAVSSPYEQYF

J: TRBJ1-1
V: TRBV7-8
D: -
size: -
DNA: TGTGCCAGCAGCTTAGGGGAGAACACTGAAGCTTTCTTT
CDR3: CASSLGENTEAFF

J: TRBJ1-6
V: TRBV30
D: TRBD1
size: -
DNA: TGTGCCTGGAGTATACAGGGGGCAAATTCACCCCTCCACTTT
CDR3: CAWSIQGANSPLHF